The rows below give T cell receptor beta chains drawn from one sample of a study of T-cell memory formation after mild COVID-19. TCRdb processed the 5' RACE reads anew with MiXCR; each CDR3 protein has one entry. Of hundreds of thousands of distinct CDR3 sequences listed, 15% to 20% are singletons. Source material: PBMCs or a T cell subset sorted from them (not recorded which). These receptors all come from an adult woman who had mild COVID-19 (a few samples of this study predate the infection). Cell type and time point are not known. Both conserved end residues are part of each CDR3. The D gene is left open where the match is weak. Size is stated for part of the rows, as once, few or many counts, or as a class when the clone is expanded.

TRBJ2-1,TRBV7-9,TRBD2,few,CASSLLAGYYNEQFF,TGTGCCAGCAGCTTACTAGCGGGCTACTACAATGAGCAGTTCTTC
TRBJ1-2,TRBV11-2,.,few,CASTMGGGDYGYTF,TGTGCCAGCACCATGGGGGGCGGGGACTATGGCTACACCTTC
TRBJ2-7,TRBV15,.,few,CATSFDSPYEQYF,TGTGCCACCTCCTTCGACTCCCCCTACGAGCAGTACTTC
TRBJ2-7,TRBV7-9,.,few,CASSGEQSSYEQYF,TGTGCCAGCAGCGGCGAACAGAGCTCCTACGAGCAGTACTTC
TRBJ1-1,TRBV6-6,.,many,CASSYREGTEAFF,TGTGCCAGCAGTTACAGGGAAGGCACTGAAGCTTTCTTT
TRBJ2-3,TRBV9,.,few,CASSVRVLDTQYF,TGTGCCAGCAGCGTCCGAGTTTTAGATACGCAGTATTTT
TRBJ2-7,TRBV11-3,TRBD2,few,CASSHSGRVVYEQYF,TGTGCCAGCAGTCACAGCGGGAGGGTCGTCTACGAGCAGTACTTC
TRBJ1-2,TRBV10-3,.,.,CAISTPVRTQDGYTF,TGTGCCATCAGTACACCTGTGAGGACCCAAGATGGCTACACCTTC
TRBJ2-3,TRBV13,TRBD2,.,CASSHRTRRVTDTQYF,TGTGCCAGCAGCCACCGGACTAGGCGCGTCACAGATACGCAGTATTTT
TRBJ1-1,TRBV4-2,.,few,CASSQEVEGTEAFF,TGTGCCAGCAGCCAAGAGGTGGAGGGCACTGAAGCTTTCTTT
TRBJ1-5,TRBV5-6,.,few,CASSLGGVQPQHF,TGTGCCAGCAGCCTCGGGGGCGTTCAGCCCCAGCATTTT
TRBJ2-7,TRBV5-5,TRBD1,.,CASSQIWTGSYEQYF,TGTGCCAGCAGTCAAATTTGGACAGGGTCCTACGAGCAGTACTTC
TRBJ2-7,TRBV25-1,TRBD2,many,CASSPAGDEQYF,TGTGCCAGCAGTCCGGCGGGGGACGAGCAGTACTTC
TRBJ2-3,TRBV10-3,.,few,CAISDWGDTDTQYF,TGTGCCATCAGTGATTGGGGCGACACAGATACGCAGTATTTT
TRBJ2-7,TRBV11-3,.,.,CASSLGGGGAYEQYF,TGTGCCAGCAGCTTAGGAGGGGGGGGCGCCTACGAGCAGTACTTC
TRBJ2-5,TRBV7-6,TRBD1,few,CASSWTGSQETQYF,TGTGCCAGCAGCTGGACAGGGTCCCAAGAGACCCAGTACTTC
TRBJ2-2,TRBV7-3,.,few,CASSLTGAPNTGELFF,TGTGCCAGCAGCTTAACGGGAGCTCCTAACACCGGGGAGCTGTTTTTT
TRBJ1-2,TRBV20-1,TRBD1,.,CSASDRTSYANYGYTF,TGCAGTGCCTCGGACAGGACGTCCTACGCTAACTATGGCTACACCTTC
TRBJ2-1,TRBV5-1,.,.,CASKGGSSLSNEQFF,TGCGCCAGCAAGGGGGGCAGTTCTCTGAGCAATGAGCAGTTCTTC
TRBJ1-5,TRBV12-3/TRBV12-4,.,few,CASSFGVGNQPQHF,TGTGCCAGCAGTTTCGGGGTGGGCAATCAGCCCCAGCATTTT
TRBJ2-1,TRBV7-2,.,few,CASRDAGYNEQFF,TGTGCCAGCAGGGACGCGGGATACAATGAGCAGTTCTTC
TRBJ2-1,TRBV14,TRBD2,.,CASSPTSANYNEQFF,TGTGCCAGCAGCCCCACTAGCGCCAATTACAATGAGCAGTTCTTC
TRBJ2-3,TRBV2,TRBD2,few,CASSEAWGGRAADTQYF,TGTGCCAGCAGTGAAGCGTGGGGCGGGAGGGCCGCAGATACGCAGTATTTT
TRBJ2-2,TRBV5-1,TRBD1,few,CASSLEAGGAGELFF,TGCGCCAGCAGCTTGGAGGCAGGGGGAGCCGGGGAGCTGTTTTTT
TRBJ2-7,TRBV10-3,TRBD1,.,CAISTGANEQYF,TGTGCCATCAGTACAGGGGCTAACGAGCAGTACTTC
TRBJ2-7,TRBV7-9,TRBD2,.,CASSHPREGGGYEQYF,TGTGCCAGCAGTCACCCCAGGGAGGGAGGAGGCTACGAGCAGTACTTC
TRBJ2-7,TRBV4-1,.,few,CASSQSSQGPAYEQYF,TGCGCCAGCAGCCAATCGTCCCAGGGGCCAGCCTACGAGCAGTACTTC
TRBJ2-1,TRBV7-9,.,.,CASSLSSHNEQFF,TGTGCCAGCAGCTTGTCGAGCCACAATGAGCAGTTCTTC
TRBJ2-1,TRBV19,TRBD2,few,CASSLLAVDEQFF,TGTGCCAGTAGTCTCCTAGCGGTTGATGAGCAGTTCTTC
TRBJ2-1,TRBV6-5,.,many,CASSYSKRQIEQFF,TGTGCCAGCAGTTACTCGAAACGACAGATCGAGCAGTTCTTC
TRBJ1-1,TRBV5-1,.,few,CASSTFVAGKGKSEAFF,TGCGCCAGCAGCACCTTTGTTGCGGGAAAAGGGAAATCGGAAGCTTTCTTT
TRBJ1-2,TRBV19,.,few,CASSISSYGYTF,TGTGCCAGTAGTATCAGCAGCTATGGCTACACCTTC
TRBJ2-1,TRBV3-1,TRBD2,few,CASSLTAGWDEQFF,TGTGCCAGCAGTCTAACAGCGGGATGGGATGAGCAGTTCTTC
TRBJ2-7,TRBV5-6,.,few,CASSRGVAGEQYF,TGTGCCAGCAGCCGAGGGGTTGCAGGCGAGCAGTACTTC
TRBJ2-4,TRBV29-1,.,few,CSVECPGGTGLNIQYF,TGCAGCGTTGAATGTCCTGGGGGTACGGGTCTAAACATTCAGTACTTC
TRBJ1-5,TRBV2,.,.,CASSETGSNQPQHF,TGTGCCAGCAGTGAAACGGGCAGCAATCAGCCCCAGCATTTT
TRBJ2-1,TRBV6-5,TRBD1,once,CASSYAERGPPNEQFF,TGTGCCAGCAGTTACGCGGAGAGGGGGCCACCCAATGAGCAGTTCTTC
TRBJ2-5,TRBV7-2,.,.,CASSLWGGALQETQYF,TGTGCCAGCAGCTTGTGGGGGGGGGCCCTACAAGAGACCCAGTACTTC
TRBJ1-6,TRBV12-3/TRBV12-4,.,many,CASSLEQGNSPLHF,TGTGCCAGCAGTTTAGAGCAGGGGAATTCACCCCTCCACTTT
TRBJ1-1,TRBV25-1,.,few,CASSELRHGDTEAFF,TGTGCCAGCAGTGAATTGCGCCACGGTGACACTGAAGCTTTCTTT